This T cell receptor (beta chain) comes out of a study of monozygotic twins with inflammatory bowel disease. Study-wide points: Especially with disease activity, IBD patients shared fewer clonotypes with others than healthy twins did. The existence of one strong signal or clonotype linked to IBD lacked support.

The germline gives CDR1 SQVTM, CDR2 ANQGSEA. This CDR3 has 14 amino acids. Samples each yielded cDNA through eight separate reactions. Two nested PCRs, approximately 16 and 10 cycles, amplified TCRalpha and TCRbeta cDNA. After re-calling the 5' RACE reads, TCRdb lists one entry per CDR3 protein, DNA absent. This sample contains 300,000 to 400,000 distinct CDR3 sequences. With regard to this clonotype: What it binds is unknown.

This receptor was identified in a human donor with ulcerative colitis or Crohn's disease, or a healthy co-twin of an affected twin (not recorded which). The sequencing input was blood. V gene TRBV29-1 combines with J gene TRBJ1-2; TCRdb names TRBD1, which stays unverified in the absence of DNA. CDR3: CSVEPGQRAYGYTF.